These 22 T cell receptor beta chains came from one sample sequenced in a study of T-cell memory formation after mild COVID-19. Using its own MiXCR run on the 5' RACE reads, TCRdb lists one record per CDR3 protein. Of hundreds of thousands of distinct CDR3 sequences in the sample, 25% to 30% were seen once. Sequences were obtained from PBMCs or a T cell subset sorted from them (not recorded which). These receptors all stem from an adult woman who had mild COVID-19 (a few samples of this study predate the infection). Cell type and time point are not known.

The rearrangement joins TRBV7-9 to TRBJ2-7; tentative D call: TRBD2 (5 bases). CDR3 length: 15 amino acids. Between the trimmed V and J ends, which lost 0 bases and 6 bases, there was a span of 15 bases. CDR1 SEHNR and CDR2 FQNEAQ come from the germline V gene (reference sequence). CDR3 sequence (DNA): TGTGCCAGCAGCTTAGCCATTTCGGGGAGTAGCGAGCAGTACTTC. Its translation is CASSLAISGSSEQYF. The full variable domain, completed using reference TRBV7-9 and TRBJ2-7, is DTGVSQNPRHKITKRGQNVTFRCDPISEHNRLYWYRQTLGQGPEFLTYFQNEAQLEKSRLLSDRFSAERPKGSFSTLEIQRTEQGDSAMYLCASSLAISGSSEQYFGPGTRLTVT.

The chain links TRBV18 to TRBJ2-4; D not resolved. Trimming pared 0 bases from V and 1 base from J, leaving 4 bases between. The CDR3 is made up of 14 amino acids. The germline gives CDR1 KGHSH, CDR2 LQKENI. The CDR3 DNA is TGTGCCAGCTCACCACCGACGGCCAAAAACATTCAGTACTTC. Residues: CASSPPTAKNIQYF.

CDR3 region: CATSREAGIPENIQYF. Here the CDR3 DNA reads TGTGCCACCAGCAGAGAAGCTGGGATCCCCGAGAACATTCAGTACTTC. The V gene is TRBV15, the J gene TRBJ2-4, with D unclear. CDR1 and CDR2 (germline): LNHNV, YYDKDF (reference sequence). Trimming removed 0 bases at V and 7 bases at J, with 16 bases between. The CDR3 extends over 16 amino acids.

This clonotype appeared a few times. The chain couples TRBV12-3 or TRBV12-4 to TRBJ2-5, with no clear D. This CDR3 has 11 amino acids. Trimming stripped 3 bases from V and 5 bases from J, with 4 bases between. Here the CDR3 reads CASSFMETQYF. In DNA form, the CDR3 reads TGTGCCAGCAGTTTTATGGAGACCCAGTACTTC.

V and J are TRBV24-1 and TRBJ1-6; 7 bases are shared with TRBD1. The CDR3 extends over 13 amino acids. Trimming at V came to 7 bases and at J to 7 bases, leaving 3 bases not matched to a gene. The germline gives CDR1 KGHDR, CDR2 SFDVKD. The CDR3 coding sequence is TGTGCCACCAGCGGGACAGCCAATTCACCCCTCCACTTT. It translates to CATSGTANSPLHF.

The genes are TRBV4-1 and TRBJ1-1; no clear D gene. From germline, CDR1 is MGHRA and CDR2 YSYEKL. With 5 bases removed from V and 3 bases from J, the gap between germline ends came to 10 bases. The CDR3 contains 13 residues. The CDR3 nucleotides are TGCGCCAGCAGCTTTCCCTTGGACACTGAAGCTTTCTTT. Protein sequence: CASSFPLDTEAFF.

This clonotype has just a few counts. CDR3 sequence reads: CASSDRVTYEQYF. The CDR3 DNA reads TGTGCCAGCAGTGACAGGGTTACCTACGAGCAGTACTTC. V gene TRBV7-2 combines with J gene TRBJ2-7; TRBD1 matches 7 bases. Germline lookup yields CDR1 SGHTA and CDR2 FQGNSA. CDR3 length equals 13 residues. J lost 2 bases, V lost 6 bases, and 4 bases had no gene match.

In this sample, this clonotype turned up a few times. The chain has TRBV5-6 and TRBJ1-1; 7 bases map to TRBD1. Trimming took 6 bases from V and 3 from J; bases not matched to a gene: 11. The germline V gene encodes CDR1 SGHDT and CDR2 YYEEEE. This CDR3 has 15 amino acids. CDR3 protein: CASTEGGAYDTEAFF. The CDR3 nucleotides read TGTGCCAGCACCGAAGGGGGCGCCTATGACACTGAAGCTTTCTTT. The full variable domain, in which reference TRBV5-6 and TRBJ1-1 provide the parts outside the CDR3, is DAGVTQSPTHLIKTRGQQVTLRCSPKSGHDTVSWYQQALGQGPQFIFQYYEEEERQRGNFPDRFSGHQFPNYSSELNVNALLLGDSALYLCASTEGGAYDTEAFFGQGTRLTVV.

The genes are TRBV7-8 and TRBJ2-1; no firm D call. The CDR3 consists of 12 residues. Germline values: CDR1 SGHVS, CDR2 FQNEAQ. The V and J ends lost 1 base and 8 bases respectively, with 6 bases between them. The CDR3 reads CASSLGRYEQFF. Written as DNA, the CDR3 is TGTGCCAGCAGCTTAGGGCGCTATGAGCAGTTCTTC.

V usage is TRBV30 and J usage is TRBJ2-2; D not certain. The CDR3 spans 15 residues. Germline lookup yields CDR1 GTSNPN and CDR2 SVGIG (reference sequence). Trimming removed 1 base at V and 2 bases at J, with 11 bases between. This CDR3 is CAWSARYFNTGELFF. The CDR3 region has the DNA TGTGCCTGGAGTGCTCGCTATTTTAACACCGGGGAGCTGTTTTTT.

The chain is built from TRBV6-1 and TRBJ2-1; 8 bases match TRBD1. The CDR3 sequence is 16 residues long. The germline V gene encodes CDR1 MNHNS and CDR2 SASEGT. The ends lost 1 base at V and 8 bases at J; junction bases unmatched: 10. The CDR3 reads CASSEVLGQEAYEQFF. The CDR3 DNA follows: TGTGCCAGCAGTGAAGTACTGGGACAGGAAGCCTATGAGCAGTTCTTC.

The CDR3 sequence: CASSFTMGLAAPNEQFF. The CDR3 nucleotides read TGTGCCAGCAGCTTTACTATGGGACTAGCGGCGCCCAATGAGCAGTTCTTC. The rearrangement joins TRBV7-2 to TRBJ2-1; 11 positions agree with TRBD2. Germline CDR1 and CDR2: SGHTA and FQGNSA. The ends lost 3 bases at V and 6 bases at J; junction bases unmatched: 10. The CDR3 loop spans 17 amino acids.

This clonotype was recorded a few times. This chain links TRBV30 with TRBJ1-4, with TRBD1 matching over 12 bases. CDR1 GTSNPN and CDR2 SVGIG come from the germline V gene (reference sequence). Germline trimming cut 5 bases from V and 10 bases from J; bases unmatched to any gene: 5. The CDR3 runs 13 residues. The CDR3 loop reads CAWAPGQGAKLFF. CDR3 DNA sequence: TGTGCCTGGGCACCGGGACAGGGGGCAAAACTGTTTTTT.

This clonotype was seen a handful of times. The CDR3 coding sequence is TGCGCCAGCAGCATAGCATCGGGATCAAGCTCCTACGAGCAGTACTTC. Residues: CASSIASGSSSYEQYF. The chain couples TRBV4-1 to TRBJ2-7, with TRBD2 as a possible D gene (5 bases). The CDR3 loop spans 16 amino acids. Germline CDR1 and CDR2: MGHRA and YSYEKL. The V end lost 5 bases, the J end lost 0 bases, and 17 bases lay between the germline ends.

The V call is TRBV19, the J call TRBJ1-1; 7 bases match TRBD1. The CDR3 is 17 amino acids. V trimming: 3 bases; J trimming: 1 base; junction bases outside the gene matches: 11. The germline V gene encodes CDR1 LNHDA and CDR2 SQIVND (reference sequence). The CDR3 protein is CASSIPPSTGRNTEAFF. DNA of the CDR3: TGTGCCAGTAGTATCCCCCCCTCGACAGGGAGGAACACTGAAGCTTTCTTT.

The V gene is TRBV4-2, the J gene TRBJ2-1; TRBD2 agrees at 11 bases. CDR3 length: 18 residues. CDR1 is LGHNA, CDR2 YNFKEQ, per germline. The J segment lost 2 bases and the V segment lost 0 bases, leaving 6 bases of the junction unmatched. The CDR3 loop reads CASSQEASGRMPYNEQFF. As DNA, the CDR3 is TGTGCCAGCAGCCAAGAGGCTAGCGGGAGGATGCCCTACAATGAGCAGTTCTTC.

This clonotype was seen a single time. This chain uses TRBV5-1 with TRBJ1-2, with TRBD1 as a possible D gene (5 bases). Germline V gives CDR1 SGHRS, CDR2 YFSETQ. This CDR3 contains 16 residues. Trimming pared 0 bases from V and 6 bases from J, leaving 18 bases between. The CDR3, as DNA: TGCGCCAGCAGCTTGGATCGGGCAGGGAAAGGGGATGGCTACACCTTC. Amino acids: CASSLDRAGKGDGYTF.

This clonotype was recorded a few times. The V call is TRBV27, the J call TRBJ2-2; D remains unclear. The CDR3 is 14 residues long. CDR1 MNHEY and CDR2 SMNVEV come from the germline V gene (reference sequence). Trimming stripped 0 bases from V and 4 bases from J, with 6 bases between. In DNA, the CDR3 is TGTGCCAGCAGTTTATCACCCGCCACCGGGGAGCTGTTTTTT. It translates to CASSLSPATGELFF.

The gene calls are TRBV12-3 or TRBV12-4 and TRBJ1-5; D gene ambiguous. V lost 4 bases to trimming and J lost 5 bases, with 9 bases between them. The CDR3 loop spans 13 amino acids. The DNA of the CDR3 is TGTGCCAGCAGTTCACTGGACCATCAGCCCCAGCATTTT. Protein product: CASSSLDHQPQHF.

This clonotype was seen a handful of times. The rearrangement uses TRBV19 and TRBJ2-5, with D perhaps matching TRBD2 (5 bases). V was shortened by 6 bases and J by 4 bases, with 15 bases between the two germline ends. From germline, CDR1 is LNHDA and CDR2 SQIVND (reference sequence). CDR3 length: 14 amino acids. CDR3 nucleotides: TGTGCCAGTAGGGACTCGTCGAGGAGAGAGACCCAGTACTTC. Translating gives CASRDSSRRETQYF.

This sequence joins TRBV5-6 and TRBJ1-2; TRBD1 is a possible D gene (6 bases). Germline values: CDR1 SGHDT, CDR2 YYEEEE. V lost 4 bases to trimming and J lost 7 bases, with 14 bases between them. This CDR3 has 13 amino acids. CDR3 in amino acids: CASSLPQGSGYTF. CDR3 sequence (DNA): TGTGCCAGCAGCCTCCCACAGGGAAGTGGCTACACCTTC.

The gene calls are TRBV5-6 and TRBJ2-7; 8 bases agree with TRBD1. The CDR3 is 17 residues long. The V gene end was trimmed by 5 bases and the J gene end by 5 bases; junction bases not matched to a gene: 18. The V gene's germline CDR1 is SGHDT and CDR2 YYEEEE. The CDR3 loop is CASRLLTSGTGFHEQYF. The CDR3 coding sequence is TGTGCCAGCAGGTTACTCACTTCCGGGACAGGCTTCCACGAGCAGTACTTC.